This entry describes one T cell receptor (beta chain). Reverse transcription of extracted RNA yielded cDNA, which provided the sequencing template. The repertoire was sequenced with immunoSEQ multiplex PCR; TCRdb's copy has only in-frame clones and lacks some. The table records approximately 200,000 clones, 55% to 70% of them present only once. The CDR3 is made up of 12 amino acids. Trimming at V came to 5 bases and at J to 6 bases, leaving 4 bases not matched to a gene. Germline lookup yields CDR1 MNHEY and CDR2 SVGAGI. The data were obtained in a study of CD8+ T cells in alopecia areata. Treatment indicated: oral pan-JAK inhibitor, 5-10 mg twice daily.

The clonotype comes from a human donor with alopecia areata. The sample here was CD4+ T cells sorted from blood, taken at week 4, from a patient treated with tofacitinib. V gene TRBV6-5 combines with J gene TRBJ2-7; TRBD1 aligns across 7 bases. CDR3 nucleotide sequence: TGTGCCAGCAGTAGAGGACAGGCCGAGCAGTACTTC. Its translation: CASSRGQAEQYF.